Shown below are 23 T cell receptor beta chains from a single sample sequenced in a study of blood T cells in healthy people across ages. It was with a sample-barcoded 5' primer and a J-beta primer mix that a second PCR of roughly 6 to 12 cycles was run. TCRdb processed the 5' RACE reads anew with MiXCR; each CDR3 protein has one entry. Of almost 800,000 distinct CDR3 sequences listed, 55% to 75% are singletons. The sequenced sample consisted of blood. Receptor source: a man aged 30-40 years in good health.

The chain is built from TRBV28 and TRBJ2-4; D gene uncertain. In germline, CDR1 is MDHEN, CDR2 SYDVKM. This CDR3 comprises 14 residues. The V gene lost 3 bases and the J gene lost 6 bases, with 12 bases spanning the gap. CDR3 region: CASSLGPPLNIQYF. As DNA, the CDR3 is TGTGCCAGCAGTTTGGGCCCTCCCTTAAACATTCAGTACTTC. Drawing the rest from reference TRBV28 and TRBJ2-4, the complete variable domain is DVKVTQSSRYLVKRTGEKVFLECVQDMDHENMFWYRQDPGLGLRLIYFSYDVKMKEKGDIPEGYSVSREKKERFSLILESASTNQTSMYLCASSLGPPLNIQYFGAGTRLSVL.

The chain uses TRBV4-1 and TRBJ2-7; D is unresolved. Trimming removed 0 bases at V and 1 base at J, with 10 bases between. The CDR3 has 15 amino acids. Germline values: CDR1 MGHRA, CDR2 YSYEKL. CDR3 bases: TGCGCCAGCAGCCAAGAGGGTGGGCCGTCCTACGAGCAGTACTTC. Translating it yields CASSQEGGPSYEQYF.

In this sample, this clonotype turned up a few times. V is TRBV25-1 and J is TRBJ2-6; D is ambiguous. The V gene's germline CDR1 is MGHDK and CDR2 SYGVNS. V was clipped by 2 bases and J by 0 bases, with 8 bases between them. The CDR3 sequence is 16 residues long. This CDR3 reads CASSELYNSGANVLTF. The CDR3 DNA reads TGTGCCAGCAGTGAACTATACAACTCTGGGGCCAACGTCCTGACTTTC.

The chain recombines TRBV4-3 with TRBJ2-6, with no clear D. V dropped 0 bases and J dropped 0 bases, with 6 bases sitting between them. Germline lookup yields CDR1 LGHNA and CDR2 YSLEER. The CDR3 loop spans 16 amino acids. CDR3 sequence: CASSQEGFSGANVLTF. The CDR3 region has the DNA TGCGCCAGCAGCCAAGAGGGGTTCTCTGGGGCCAACGTCCTGACTTTC.

The rearrangement uses TRBV2 and TRBJ2-1; D gene unclear. Per the germline V gene, CDR1 is SNHLY and CDR2 is FYNNEI. Deletions cut 9 bases from V and 0 bases from J, with 12 bases between. The CDR3 has 14 residues. CDR3 nucleotide sequence: TGTGCCAGTACTCACCTTAGCTCCTACAATGAGCAGTTCTTC. Translated: CASTHLSSYNEQFF.

This clonotype is a singleton in its sample. This chain uses TRBV9 with TRBJ2-4; D not certain. Germline CDR1 and CDR2: SGDLS and YYNGEE. The CDR3 is 15 amino acids. Trimming left V 0 bases short and J 1 base short, with 8 bases between. CDR3 sequence: CASSVGVEAKNIQYF. The CDR3 DNA is TGTGCCAGCAGCGTAGGCGTAGAGGCCAAAAACATTCAGTACTTC.

The CDR3 loop reads CSVVGAGTFYGYTF. CDR3 in DNA: TGCAGCGTTGTTGGGGCAGGGACTTTCTATGGCTACACCTTC. The V call is TRBV29-1, the J call TRBJ1-2; D is possibly TRBD1 (5 bases). V was cut by 4 bases and J by 4 bases, with 16 bases left in between. This CDR3 has 14 amino acids. Germline values: CDR1 SQVTM, CDR2 ANQGSEA. The full variable domain, in which reference TRBV29-1 and TRBJ1-2 provide the parts outside the CDR3, is SAVISQKPSRDICQRGTSLTIQCQVDSQVTMMFWYRQQPGQSLTLIATANQGSEATYESGFVIDKFPISRPNLTFSTLTVSNMSPEDSSIYLCSVVGAGTFYGYTFGSGTRLTVV.

V usage is TRBV7-9 and J usage is TRBJ1-1, with TRBD1 matching over 9 bases. The CDR3 runs to 14 residues. CDR1 is SEHNR, CDR2 FQNEAQ, per germline (reference sequence). V lost 2 bases and J lost 9; bases outside the gene matches: 7. The CDR3 DNA reads TGTGCCAGCAGCTTAACAGGGGGCATTTCGCAAGCTTTCTTT. Translation: CASSLTGGISQAFF.

This CDR3 is CASSTGGGYIQYF. The DNA for the CDR3 is TGTGCCAGCAGCACGGGCGGAGGATACATTCAGTACTTC. This sequence joins TRBV7-9 and TRBJ2-4; tentatively, D is TRBD2 (5 bases). CDR1 and CDR2 from the germline V gene are SEHNR and FQNEAQ (reference sequence). Between the trimmed V and J ends, which lost 5 bases and 8 bases, there was a span of 13 bases. This CDR3 is built from 13 residues.

The V call is TRBV9, the J call TRBJ2-1; possible D gene TRBD2, 5 bases. The CDR3 has 13 residues. Germline-derived CDR1 and CDR2 are SGDLS and YYNGEE. V lost 0 bases, J lost 10 bases, and 11 bases lay in between. In DNA form, the CDR3 reads TGTGCCAGCAGCGTAGCGGGGTGGGAGGAGCAGTTCTTC. Its protein is CASSVAGWEEQFF.

The chain's CDR3 is CASSLALVNEQYF. CDR3 in DNA: TGTGCCAGCAGCTTGGCCCTGGTCAATGAGCAGTACTTC. V usage is TRBV5-5 and J usage is TRBJ2-1; D remains unclear. Matching the DNA end better, TRBJ2-7 makes the J call doubtful. Germline V gene sequence: CDR1 SGHKS, CDR2 YYEKEE (reference sequence). This CDR3 has 13 residues.

This clonotype was recorded a few times. This chain connects TRBV29-1 to TRBJ2-1; the D gene is possibly TRBD2 (6 bases). The CDR3 length is 15 residues. Trimming shortened V by 2 bases and J by 6 bases, and 17 bases separated the two germline ends. CDR1 and CDR2 from the germline V gene are SQVTM and ANQGSEA. The CDR3 spells CSVESRRRGSNEQFF. CDR3 sequence (DNA): TGCAGCGTTGAAAGCCGCAGGAGGGGAAGCAATGAGCAGTTCTTC.

The sample holds a few counts of this clonotype. The chain joins TRBV29-1 to TRBJ2-5; TRBD1 matches 11 bases. This CDR3 is 12 amino acids long. Looked up from germline, CDR1 is SQVTM and CDR2 is ANQGSEA. With V trimmed by 7 bases and J by 5 bases, 3 bases remained unmatched. The CDR3 sequence is CSAGTGGETQYF. The CDR3 DNA sequence: TGCAGCGCCGGGACAGGGGGTGAGACCCAGTACTTC.

V usage is TRBV19 and J usage is TRBJ2-5, with a possible D match to TRBD1 (5 bases). The germline V gene has CDR1 LNHDA and CDR2 SQIVND (reference sequence). V was clipped by 7 bases and J by 1 base, with 16 bases between them. There are 15 residues in the CDR3. The CDR3 reads CASTKGQVGQETQYF. CDR3 bases: TGTGCCAGTACCAAAGGACAAGTAGGCCAAGAGACCCAGTACTTC.

This clonotype turned up a few times. DNA for the CDR3: TGTGCCAGCAGTTACTCGGGTCGGGAGACCCAGTACTTC. It codes for CASSYSGRETQYF. V gene TRBV6-5 combines with J gene TRBJ2-5; D is unclear. The CDR3 contains 13 residues. The germline gives CDR1 MNHEY, CDR2 SVGAGI. The V gene lost 0 bases and the J gene lost 5 bases, with 7 bases spanning the gap.

There are a few counts of this clonotype. V usage is TRBV6-5 and J usage is TRBJ2-7; TRBD2 agrees at 9 bases. CDR1 is MNHEY and CDR2 is SVGAGI in the germline V gene. This CDR3 spans 14 amino acids. The V and J ends lost 5 bases and 4 bases, in that order; junction bases with no gene match: 6. The CDR3: CASSRGGGLYEQYF. The CDR3 bases are TGTGCCAGCAGTCGCGGGGGGGGACTATACGAGCAGTACTTC.

This clonotype was counted ten times or more. This chain joins TRBV7-2 and TRBJ2-3; D is undetermined. Germline V CDR1 and CDR2: SGHTA, FQGNSA. The CDR3 spans 15 residues. With 2 bases removed from V and 4 bases from J, the gap between germline ends came to 13 bases. The CDR3 protein is CASSLSRTTSDTQYF. In DNA form, the CDR3 reads TGTGCCAGCAGCTTATCTAGAACGACTTCAGATACGCAGTATTTT.

The chain recombines TRBV27 with TRBJ1-1, with D possibly being TRBD1 (6 bases). This CDR3 spans 17 amino acids. The germline V and J ends were trimmed by 5 bases and 0 bases, with 19 bases remaining between them. Germline lookup yields CDR1 MNHEY and CDR2 SMNVEV (reference sequence). The CDR3 DNA is TGTGCCAGCAGTCGGCCCCCTATACAGGGAGTGAACACTGAAGCTTTCTTT. This sequence encodes CASSRPPIQGVNTEAFF.

CDR3 in amino acids: CAWSVRLVLGETQFF. In DNA form, the CDR3 reads TGTGCCTGGAGTGTACGGTTGGTCTTGGGGGAGACCCAGTTCTTC. J is TRBJ2-1 and V is TRBV30; D tentatively fits TRBD1 or TRBD2 (5 bases each). This CDR3 has 15 amino acids. Germline-derived CDR1 and CDR2 are GTSNPN and SVGIG (reference sequence). Trimming cost V 0 bases and J 13 bases, with 22 bases left between them.

This clonotype was recorded a few times. The J gene is TRBJ1-1, the V gene TRBV29-1, with a possible D match to TRBD1 (5 bases). V gave up 4 bases and J gave up 8 bases, with 11 bases separating them. The CDR3 runs to 11 residues. The germline V gene has CDR1 SQVTM and CDR2 ANQGSEA. In DNA form, the CDR3 reads TGCAGCGTTGCGCCAGGGACGGAAGCTTTCTTT. This gives the protein CSVAPGTEAFF.

J is TRBJ1-3 and V is TRBV7-9; the D gene is possibly TRBD1 (5 bases). The CDR3 is 15 amino acids. Germline values: CDR1 SEHNR, CDR2 FQNEAQ (reference sequence). V lost 3 bases and J lost 5, with 14 bases in between. DNA of the CDR3: TGTGCCAGCAGCTTGATCAGGGCAGTCAGAAACACCATATATTTT. Its translation is CASSLIRAVRNTIYF.

The chain combines TRBV6-1 with TRBJ2-7; D possibly corresponds to TRBD2 (6 bases). V lost 3 bases to trimming and J lost 2 bases, with 11 bases between them. Germline CDR1 MNHNS, CDR2 SASEGT. The CDR3 extends over 14 amino acids. CDR3 in amino acids: CASSELATAYEQYF. The CDR3 DNA sequence: TGTGCCAGCAGTGAGCTAGCGACAGCCTACGAGCAGTACTTC.

Concerning this clonotype itself: The junction shows a germline mismatch at one end, possibly a read error. This rearrangement joins TRBV7-8 to TRBJ2-6; D may be TRBD1 or TRBD2 (5 bases each). Germline values: CDR1 SGHVS, CDR2 FQNEAQ. This CDR3 contains 14 residues. The CDR3 loop reads CASSSGGGANVLTF. In DNA, the CDR3 is TGTGCCAGCAGCTCTGGGGGTGGGGCCAACGTCTTGACTTTC.